The T cell receptor (beta chain) described here comes from a study of cytomegalovirus exposure and HLA in healthy donors. Study-wide background: Among the 398 genotyped donors, just over 80% were placed in the Caucasian-associated ancestry cluster.

Donors consisted of healthy bone marrow donors. As concerns this clone: Its antigen remains unknown.

Findings and caveats of the study: The study designated roughly 160 TCR beta chains cytomegalovirus-associated. In a later analysis, TCR beta V- and J-gene trimming was associated with a missense DCLRE1C variant.

In the PCR, 60 Vbeta and 13 Jbeta primers were used. Data came from immunoSEQ multiplex PCR; TCRdb stores just in-frame clones and leaves some out. The repertoire has around 160,000 clones, about two thirds of them found once; the top ten carry 4% to 5.5%. Per the germline V gene, CDR1 is SGDLS and CDR2 is YYNGEE. CDR3 length: 15 residues. V dropped 3 bases and J dropped 3; count of bases not matched to a gene: 5. The sequence derives from a woman under 30 in good health and CMV-seropositive. This rearrangement joins TRBV9 to TRBJ2-3, with TRBD2 identical over 9 bases. Sample: PBMCs. The CDR3: CASSASGILTDTQYF. As DNA, the CDR3 is TGTGCCAGCAGCGCTAGCGGGATTTTGACAGATACGCAGTATTTT.